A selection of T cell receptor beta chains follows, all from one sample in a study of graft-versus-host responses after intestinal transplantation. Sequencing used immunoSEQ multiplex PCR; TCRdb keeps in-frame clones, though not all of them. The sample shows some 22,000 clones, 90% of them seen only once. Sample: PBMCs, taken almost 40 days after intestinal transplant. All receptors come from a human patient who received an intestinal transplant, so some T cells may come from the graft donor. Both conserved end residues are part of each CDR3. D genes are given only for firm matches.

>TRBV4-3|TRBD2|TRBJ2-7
CASSQAAGAYEQYF
TGCGCCAGCAGCCAAGCCGCGGGGGCCTACGAGCAGTACTTC
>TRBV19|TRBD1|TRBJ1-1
CASSTLTRGHTEAFF
TGTGCCAGTAGTACGTTAACCAGGGGGCACACTGAAGCTTTCTTT
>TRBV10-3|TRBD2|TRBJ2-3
CAISGAGAPGVTQYF
TGTGCCATCAGTGGCGCGGGAGCCCCCGGGGTGACGCAGTATTTT
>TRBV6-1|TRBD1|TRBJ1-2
CASRGGGVDGYTF
TGTGCCAGCAGGGGAGGGGGCGTTGATGGCTACACCTTC
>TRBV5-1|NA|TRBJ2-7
CASRAGQSYEQYF
TGCGCCAGCAGGGCGGGACAATCCTACGAGCAGTACTTC
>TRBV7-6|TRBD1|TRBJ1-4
CASSLVPGQGWRATNEKLFF
TGTGCCAGCAGCTTAGTTCCGGGACAGGGATGGAGAGCAACTAATGAAAAACTGTTTTTT
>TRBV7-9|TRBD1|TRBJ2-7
CASRLHVGTGDYEQYF
TGTGCCAGCAGGCTCCACGTGGGGACAGGGGACTACGAGCAGTACTTC
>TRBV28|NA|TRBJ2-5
CASSLIEATETQYF
TGTGCCAGCAGCTTAATTGAGGCGACGGAGACCCAGTACTTC
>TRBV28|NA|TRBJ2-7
CASRGFGYEQYF
TGTGCCAGCAGGGGGTTTGGCTACGAGCAGTACTTC
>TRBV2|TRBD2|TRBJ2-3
CASSEMVGGMEDTQYF
TGTGCCAGCAGTGAAATGGTGGGAGGGATGGAAGATACGCAGTATTTT